This TCR beta chain was sequenced during a study of tumor-infiltrating lymphocytes in primary liver carcinoma. Study results and caveats: Researchers found tumor-adjacent and tumor-blood pairs overlapped less than tumor region pairs. Tumors had a significantly higher top-250-clone fraction than blood (p = 0.039).

Using a constant-region primer together with ProtoScript II reverse transcriptase, TCR beta cDNA was made from about 500 ng of total RNA. Nested multiplex PCR, run for three rounds with slightly modified ARM-PCR, yielded TCR beta libraries. Forward primers for TRBV1-TRBV30 and a C-beta reverse primer served the first two PCR rounds, at around 9 cycles each. One entry per CDR3 protein, called by TCRdb with MiXCR from the multiplex PCR reads. The sample has 250,000 to 400,000 distinct CDR3 sequences; approximately 60% are singletons. For this clonotype: Its antigen is currently unknown. Given the absence of the conserved phenylalanine or tryptophan at the CDR3 end, a read error is likely.

Looked up from germline, CDR1 is LGHNA and CDR2 is YNFKEQ. The CDR3 loop spans 17 amino acids. Between the trimmed V and J ends, which lost 1 base and 8 bases, there was a span of 21 bases. The study extracted blood RNA from unsorted whole blood and also extracted germline DNA. There were only treatment-naive patients, all with chronic HBV infection. Sequencing was done on a sample of peripheral blood. The receptor was isolated from a man aged 40-55 years with primary liver carcinoma and hepatitis B virus infection. The rearrangement uses TRBV4-2 and TRBJ2-1; TRBD2 is a possible D gene (5 bases). CDR3 nucleotide sequence: TGTGCCAGCAGCCAAGTTTATAATAGGGAGCCCGGCGATGAGCAGTTCATC. Its translation is CASSQVYNREPGDEQFI.